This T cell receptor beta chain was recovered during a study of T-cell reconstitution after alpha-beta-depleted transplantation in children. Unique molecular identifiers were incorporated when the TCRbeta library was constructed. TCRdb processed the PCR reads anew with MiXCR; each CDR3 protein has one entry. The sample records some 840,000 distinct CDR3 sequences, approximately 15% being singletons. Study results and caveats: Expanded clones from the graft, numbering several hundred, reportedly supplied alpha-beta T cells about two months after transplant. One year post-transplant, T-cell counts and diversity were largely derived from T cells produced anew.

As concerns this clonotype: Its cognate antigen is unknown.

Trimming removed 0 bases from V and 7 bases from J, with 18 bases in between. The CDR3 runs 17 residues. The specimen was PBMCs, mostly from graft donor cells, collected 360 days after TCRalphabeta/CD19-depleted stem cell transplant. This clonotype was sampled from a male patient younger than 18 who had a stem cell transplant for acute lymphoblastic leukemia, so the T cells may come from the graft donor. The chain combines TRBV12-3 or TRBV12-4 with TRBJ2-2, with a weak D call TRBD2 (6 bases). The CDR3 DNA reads TGTGCCAGCAGTTTAGCCCCTTCGGACCGGAGGGGCGGGGAGCTGTTTTTT. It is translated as CASSLAPSDRRGGELFF.